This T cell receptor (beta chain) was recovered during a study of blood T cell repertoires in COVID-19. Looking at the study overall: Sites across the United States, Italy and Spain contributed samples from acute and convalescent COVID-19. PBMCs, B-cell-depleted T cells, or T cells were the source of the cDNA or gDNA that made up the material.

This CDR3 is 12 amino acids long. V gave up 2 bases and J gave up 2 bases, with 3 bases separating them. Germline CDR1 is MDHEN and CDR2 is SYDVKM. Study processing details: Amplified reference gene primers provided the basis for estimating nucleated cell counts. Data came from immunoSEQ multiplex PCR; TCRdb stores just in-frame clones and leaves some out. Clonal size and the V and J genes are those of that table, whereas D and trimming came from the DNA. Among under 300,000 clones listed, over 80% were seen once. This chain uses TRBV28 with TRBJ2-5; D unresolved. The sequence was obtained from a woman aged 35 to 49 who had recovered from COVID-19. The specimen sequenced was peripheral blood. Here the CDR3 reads CASSLLQETQYF. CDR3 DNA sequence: TGTGCCAGCAGTTTACTACAAGAGACCCAGTACTTC.